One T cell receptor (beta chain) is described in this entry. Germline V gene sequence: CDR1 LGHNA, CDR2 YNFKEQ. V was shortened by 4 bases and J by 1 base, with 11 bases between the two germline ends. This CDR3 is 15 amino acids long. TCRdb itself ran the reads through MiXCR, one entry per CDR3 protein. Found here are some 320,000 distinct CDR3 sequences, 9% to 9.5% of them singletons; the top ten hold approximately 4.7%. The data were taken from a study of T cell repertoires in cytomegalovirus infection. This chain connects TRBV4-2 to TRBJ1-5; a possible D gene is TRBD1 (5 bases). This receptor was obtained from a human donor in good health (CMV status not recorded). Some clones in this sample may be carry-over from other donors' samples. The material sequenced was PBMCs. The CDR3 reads CASSPTRDSNQPQHF. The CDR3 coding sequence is TGTGCCAGCAGCCCCACCCGGGACAGCAATCAGCCCCAGCATTTT.